The entry below describes one T cell receptor (beta chain). This record comes from a study of blood T cell repertoires in COVID-19. Study in general: The cDNA or gDNA used as material had been derived from T cells, B-cell-depleted T cells, or PBMCs.

Under the authors' procedure: Quantification of nucleated cells was approximated via reference gene primer amplification. Assay used: immunoSEQ multiplex PCR; TCRdb lists only in-frame clones, some missing. That table is the source of V, J and clone size, and D and trimming were worked out from the DNA. The sample lists about 200,000 clones, more than 75% occurring once. The CDR3 is 15 amino acids. The ends lost 6 bases at V and 5 bases at J; junction bases unmatched: 7. The V gene's germline CDR1 is MDHEN and CDR2 SYDVKM. The receptor was isolated from a man in his forties with active or convalescent COVID-19. The V and J genes are TRBV28 and TRBJ1-5; 10 bases line up with TRBD1. The specimen sequenced was peripheral blood. CDR3 sequence: CASRRDRGIYQPQHF. CDR3 nucleotide sequence: TGTGCCAGCAGACGGGACAGGGGTATTTATCAGCCCCAGCATTTT.